This TCR beta chain was retrieved from a study of blood T cell repertoires in COVID-19. The overall study: Both acute and convalescent COVID-19 samples were obtained from the United States, Italy and Spain. Sources were T cells, B-cell-depleted T cells, or PBMCs; the material itself was cDNA or gDNA.

The trim removed 2 bases at V and 1 base at J, leaving 9 bases unmatched. Germline CDR1 and CDR2: SGHVS and FQNEAQ. The CDR3 totals 17 residues. Original analysis: Amplification with reference gene primers provided the estimates of nucleated cell counts. TCRdb's table, derived via immunoSEQ multiplex PCR, lists solely in-frame clones and lacks some. The V and J calls and the clone size are those of that table, but D and trimming were determined from the DNA. The table lists around 91,000 clones, 85% of them singletons, with 38% in the top ten. Sequencing was done on a sample of peripheral blood. The TCR originated in a man older than 75 with acute or convalescent COVID-19. The J gene is TRBJ1-1, the V gene TRBV7-8, with TRBD1 matching over 8 bases. The CDR3 loop is CASSLRRRGQGNTEAFF. CDR3 sequence (DNA): TGTGCCAGCAGCTTACGGCGCAGGGGGCAGGGGAACACTGAAGCTTTCTTT.